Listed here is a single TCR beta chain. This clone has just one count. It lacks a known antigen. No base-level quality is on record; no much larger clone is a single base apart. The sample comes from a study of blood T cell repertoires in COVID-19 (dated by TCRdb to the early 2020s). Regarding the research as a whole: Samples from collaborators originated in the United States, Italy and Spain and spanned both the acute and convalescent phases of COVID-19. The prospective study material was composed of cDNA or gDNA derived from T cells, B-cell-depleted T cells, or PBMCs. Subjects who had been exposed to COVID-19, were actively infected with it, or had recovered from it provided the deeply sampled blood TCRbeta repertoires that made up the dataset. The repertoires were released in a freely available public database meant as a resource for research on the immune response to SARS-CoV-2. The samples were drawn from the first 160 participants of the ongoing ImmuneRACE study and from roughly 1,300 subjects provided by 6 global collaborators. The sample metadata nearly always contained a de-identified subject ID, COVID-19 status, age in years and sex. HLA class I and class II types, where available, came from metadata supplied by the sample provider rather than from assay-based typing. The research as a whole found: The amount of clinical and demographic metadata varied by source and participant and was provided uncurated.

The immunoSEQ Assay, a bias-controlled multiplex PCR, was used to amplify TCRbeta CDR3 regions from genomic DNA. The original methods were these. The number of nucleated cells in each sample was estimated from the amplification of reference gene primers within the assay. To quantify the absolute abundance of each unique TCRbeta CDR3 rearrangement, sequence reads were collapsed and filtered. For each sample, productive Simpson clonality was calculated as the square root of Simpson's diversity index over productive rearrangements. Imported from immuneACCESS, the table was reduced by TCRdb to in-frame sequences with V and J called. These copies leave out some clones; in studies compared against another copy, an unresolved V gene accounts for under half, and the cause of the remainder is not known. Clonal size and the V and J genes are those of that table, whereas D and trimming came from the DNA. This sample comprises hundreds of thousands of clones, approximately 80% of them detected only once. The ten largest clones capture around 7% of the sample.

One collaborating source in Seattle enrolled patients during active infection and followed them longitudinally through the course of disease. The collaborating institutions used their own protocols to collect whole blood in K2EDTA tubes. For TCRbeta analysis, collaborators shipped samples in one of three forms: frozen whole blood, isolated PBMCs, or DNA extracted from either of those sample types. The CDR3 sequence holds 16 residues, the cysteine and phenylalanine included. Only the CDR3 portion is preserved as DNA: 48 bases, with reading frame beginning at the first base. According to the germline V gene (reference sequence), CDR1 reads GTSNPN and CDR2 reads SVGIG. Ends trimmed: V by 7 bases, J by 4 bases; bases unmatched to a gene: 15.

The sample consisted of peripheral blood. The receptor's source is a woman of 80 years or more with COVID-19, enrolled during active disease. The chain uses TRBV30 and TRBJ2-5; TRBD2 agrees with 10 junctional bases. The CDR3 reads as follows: CAFGASGRGQSETQYF. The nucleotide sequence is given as TGTGCCTTCGGGGCTAGCGGGAGAGGGCAGTCAGAGACCCAGTACTTC.